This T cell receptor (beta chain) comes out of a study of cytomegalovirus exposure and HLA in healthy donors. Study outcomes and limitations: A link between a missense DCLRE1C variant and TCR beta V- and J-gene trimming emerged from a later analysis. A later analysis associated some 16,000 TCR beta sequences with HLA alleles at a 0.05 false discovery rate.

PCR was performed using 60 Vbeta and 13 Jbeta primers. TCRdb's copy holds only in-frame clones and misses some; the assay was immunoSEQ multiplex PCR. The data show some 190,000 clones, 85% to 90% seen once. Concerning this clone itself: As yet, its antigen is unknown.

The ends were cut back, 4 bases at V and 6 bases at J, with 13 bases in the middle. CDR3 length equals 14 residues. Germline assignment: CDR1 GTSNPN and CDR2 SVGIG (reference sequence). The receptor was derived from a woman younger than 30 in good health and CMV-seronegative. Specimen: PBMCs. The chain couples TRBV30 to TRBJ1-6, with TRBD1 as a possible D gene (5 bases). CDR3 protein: CAWKNRQINSPLHF. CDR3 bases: TGTGCCTGGAAAAACAGGCAGATTAATTCACCCCTCCACTTT. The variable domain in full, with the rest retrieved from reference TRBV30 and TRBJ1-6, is SQTIHQWPATLVQPVGSPLSLECTVEGTSNPNLYWYRQAAGRGLQLLFYSVGIGQISSEVPQNLSASRPQDRQFILSSKKLLLSDSGFYLCAWKNRQINSPLHFGNGTRLTVT.